This T cell receptor beta chain was recorded in a study of blood T cell repertoires in COVID-19. Whole-study context: Some COVID-19 samples were acute and others convalescent; all came from the United States, Italy and Spain. PBMCs, B-cell-depleted T cells, or T cells were the source of the cDNA or gDNA that made up the material.

Those who participated ranged in age from about 18 to 89 years and resided in about two dozen US areas. In assigning cohorts, the study relied on participant-reported clinical history. Profiled with immunoSEQ multiplex PCR; TCRdb holds only in-frame clones, not every one. In the table there are 250,000 to 300,000 clones, more than 75% of which are singletons. The germline gives CDR1 SNHLY, CDR2 FYNNEI. The length of the CDR3 is 15 residues. Trimming left V 4 bases short and J 2 bases short, with 14 bases between. V usage is TRBV2 and J usage is TRBJ2-5, with D possibly matching TRBD2 (6 bases). The receptor was derived from a woman in her sixties in a cohort exposed to, infected with or recovered from COVID-19 (not recorded which). The specimen sequenced was PBMCs or T cells enriched from blood (not recorded which). This CDR3 is CASSVRWAGQETQYF. The DNA of the CDR3 is TGTGCCAGCAGTGTGAGGTGGGCGGGGCAAGAGACCCAGTACTTC.